This T cell receptor (beta chain) derives from a study of T-cell reconstitution after alpha-beta-depleted transplantation in children. Germline lookup yields CDR1 LGHDT and CDR2 YNNKEL (reference sequence). Trimming left V 2 bases short and J 0 bases short, with 11 bases between. The CDR3 is 16 residues long. The TCRbeta library incorporated unique molecular identifiers. TCRdb independently ran MiXCR on the PCR reads; one entry per CDR3 protein. This sample has more than 85,000 distinct CDR3 sequences, with 4.5% to 7.5% found just once. In its sample, this clonotype was seen a few times. Its antigen is not known. Points from the study as a whole: The study traced high day-60 TCRbeta diversity in some patients to surviving recipient T cells and thymic progenitors. Most T-cell counts and diversity one year after the transplant came from T cells that were newly produced.

The source of this sequence is a female patient aged 2 to 10 who had a stem cell transplant for Fanconi anemia, so the T cells may come from the graft donor. This rearrangement joins TRBV3-1 to TRBJ2-4, with D perhaps matching TRBD1 (6 bases). The specimen was PBMCs, mostly from graft donor cells, collected 60 days after TCRalphabeta/CD19-depleted stem cell transplant. CDR3 nucleotide sequence: TGTGCCAGCAGCCAACTAGGGGGTGTAGCCAAAAACATTCAGTACTTC. Translated: CASSQLGGVAKNIQYF.